Below are 2 T cell receptor beta chains sequenced from a single sample in a study of cytomegalovirus exposure and HLA in healthy donors. Use of 60 Vbeta and 13 Jbeta primers characterized the PCR. TCRdb's table, derived via immunoSEQ multiplex PCR, lists solely in-frame clones and lacks some. This sample yields around 210,000 clones, of which 82% are seen a single time; 2.7% belongs to the top ten. The source material was PBMCs. Source of these receptors: a woman in her thirties or forties in good health and CMV-seronegative.

This chain connects TRBV28 to TRBJ1-5; tentative D call: TRBD1 (6 bases). The germline V gene has CDR1 MDHEN and CDR2 SYDVKM. V dropped 6 bases and J dropped 0 bases, with 15 bases sitting between them. The CDR3 totals 16 residues. The CDR3 DNA reads as TGTGCCAGCAGGAGCCGGGGGGCATATAGCAATCAGCCCCAGCATTTT. This sequence encodes CASRSRGAYSNQPQHF.

The V gene is TRBV18, the J gene TRBJ2-1, with TRBD2 identical over 10 bases. The V segment lost 6 bases and the J segment 3 bases; nucleotides outside the gene matches: 2. The CDR3 extends over 14 amino acids. Germline V gene lookup returns CDR1 KGHSH and CDR2 LQKENI. Here the CDR3 DNA reads TGTGCCAGCTCCTCTAGCGGGGGCTACAATGAGCAGTTCTTC. Its protein is CASSSSGGYNEQFF.